This T cell receptor beta chain was profiled in a study of T cell responses to AZD1222 COVID-19 vaccine (TCRdb year 2021). Context from the whole study: TCR sequencing covered more than 230 trial participants: 207 given two doses of AZD1222 and about 26 given two doses of MenACWY control vaccine. Enrollment into the trials was organized by age into subgroups of 18-55, 56-69 and 70-plus years, and those subgroups contained about 160, 30 and 59 TCR-sequenced participants, respectively. General conclusions and limits of the study: Conclusions about previously exposed vaccinees are limited because only six or seven AZD1222 recipients were SARS-CoV-2 seropositive at baseline. After two AZD1222 doses, spike-specific TCR breadth and depth were significantly higher than at day 0 and than in MenACWY recipients. The vaccine-associated CD4 TCRs covered the entire spike protein, and the dominant responses fell in regions 160-218 and 743-854. In the small 56-69-year group, the increase in depth fell short of significance, most likely because of low power. Most participants were white British and females outnumbered males, and the authors suggested that clonal diversity may have been underestimated. Epitopes outside the regions mutated in the B.1.351 and B.1.1.7 variants were reportedly recognized by nearly half of the unique spike-specific TCRs. Because no day 14 peak-response samples were available, the repertoires could be characterized only after the peak T cell response.

Comment on this clone: The specificity of this receptor is unknown. No qualities accompany the bases; no much larger clone lies one base away.

At the junction V is shortened by 5 bases and J by 5 bases; bases outside the gene matches: 7. The CDR3 spans 15 residues, from the cysteine through the phenylalanine. This entry keeps only the CDR3 DNA: 45 bases, framed from base 1. The CDR1 and CDR2 encoded by the germline V gene (reference sequence) are SEHNR and FQNEAQ. The time point label, as the study defines it: about 28 days (+/-7) after the second vaccine dose. AZD1222 recipients whose second dose came at about 4 weeks and those whose second dose came at about 12 weeks were combined into one group, since spike-specific TCR depth and breadth did not differ between the two schedules. Vaccinee samples were obtained from the UK trials COV001 and COV002, which included a single-blind randomized controlled phase 2/3 trial of AZD1222 (ChAdOx1 nCoV-19) in healthy adults. For TCRbeta chain sequencing, PBMC samples were collected from trial participants at day 0 and at day 28 after the second dose.

The CDR3 regions of human TCRbeta chains were subjected to immunosequencing. The study's own analysis went as follows. TCRs in the repertoires were matched against a reference library of SARS-CoV-2-specific TCRs that had been generated with the MIRA antigen-specificity platform. Breadth was defined as the fraction of unique TCRs that were SARS-CoV-2-associated. Depth was defined as the fraction of total T cells that were SARS-CoV-2-associated. Using the MIRA data, each spike-specific TCR was mapped to the spike region that the TCR reacts to and placed in a CD4 or CD8 class. Log10-transformed breadth and depth values were compared by one-way ANOVA with Sidak's multiple comparisons tests. TCRdb re-hosts the immuneACCESS table, in-frame sequences only. Its copies lack some clones; in the studies checked, an unresolved V gene accounts for under half of them, and the cause for the rest is not known. V, J and clone size are those of that table, while D and trimming were read from the DNA. This sample comprises some 99,000 clones, 85% to 90% of them detected only once. In total, the top ten clones hold about 15% of the sample.

This clonotype was sampled from an adult who received the AZD1222 COVID-19 vaccine. Recombination connected TRBV7-9 to TRBJ2-2; 8 junctional bases match TRBD1. The sequencing used peripheral blood, collected 28 days after the second AZD1222 dose. The DNA sequence reads TGTGCCAGCAGCCCCGGACAGGGAGAGACCGGGGAGCTGTTTTTT. Its translation reads: CASSPGQGETGELFF.